The TCR beta chain under discussion was sequenced for a study of CD8+ T cells in alopecia areata. Overall study context: Treated patients took oral tofacitinib at 5 to 10 mg twice daily. Overall study findings and caveats: The study found that many expanded lesional clones persisted in scalp and blood during tofacitinib. The study found tofacitinib significantly decreased scalp clonality and expanded CD8+ clones among the top 100.

Germline CDR1 and CDR2: GTSNPN and SVGIG (reference sequence). The CDR3 is made up of 14 amino acids. The germline V and J ends were trimmed by 3 bases and 6 bases, with 17 bases remaining between them. RNA extraction was followed by reverse transcription into cDNA, which acted as the sequencing template. Here immunoSEQ multiplex PCR was the method, and the copy in TCRdb shows in-frame clones only, minus some. The data show about 250,000 clones, roughly 63% seen once. About this clone itself: What it binds is not known.

The sample's treatment: oral pan-JAK inhibitor, 5-10 mg twice daily. Sampling of alopecia areata patients yielded lesional scalp punch biopsies as well as peripheral blood. Specimen: CD4+ T cells sorted from blood, collected around week 53, from a patient treated with tofacitinib. The J gene is TRBJ1-1, the V gene TRBV30; maybe TRBD1 (6 bases). This receptor was obtained from a human donor with alopecia areata. The CDR3 sequence is CAWSLRGREAEAFF. CDR3 bases: TGTGCCTGGAGCCTCAGGGGCCGAGAGGCTGAAGCTTTCTTT.